This TCR beta chain stems from a study of blood T cell repertoires in COVID-19. The table came from immunoSEQ multiplex PCR; TCRdb's copy has only in-frame clones and leaves some out. The sample holds about 150,000 clones, approximately 80% seen once. CDR1 is SGHTA, CDR2 FQGNSA, per germline. The CDR3 is 18 residues long. V was clipped by 1 base and J by 6 bases; unmatched bases: 16. The material sequenced was PBMCs or T cells enriched from blood (not recorded which). This TCR was recovered from a man in his 70s who had been exposed to COVID-19. The gene calls are TRBV7-2 and TRBJ1-2; the match to TRBD1 covers 8 bases. The DNA for the CDR3 is TGTGCCAGCAGCTTAGGACTAGGGATGACAGGGGTTGTGGATGGCTACACCTTC. It specifies CASSLGLGMTGVVDGYTF.